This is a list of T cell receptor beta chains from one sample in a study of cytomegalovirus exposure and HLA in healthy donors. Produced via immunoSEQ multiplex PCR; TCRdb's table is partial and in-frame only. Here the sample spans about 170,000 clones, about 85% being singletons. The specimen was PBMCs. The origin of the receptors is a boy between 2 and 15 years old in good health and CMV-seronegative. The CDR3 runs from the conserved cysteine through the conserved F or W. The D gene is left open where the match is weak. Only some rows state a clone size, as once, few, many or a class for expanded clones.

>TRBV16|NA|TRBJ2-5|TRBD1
TGTGCCAGCAGCCAATCGACAGGGGGCTGGAAGACCCAGTACTTC
CASSQSTGGWKTQYF
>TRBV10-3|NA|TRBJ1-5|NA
TGTGCCAGTACGGGGGGGCTAAACAGCAATCAGCCCCAGCATTTT
CASTGGLNSNQPQHF
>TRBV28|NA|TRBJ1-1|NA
TGTGCCAGCAGTTTAATAGTCCTTGGCACTGAAGCTTTCTTT
CASSLIVLGTEAFF
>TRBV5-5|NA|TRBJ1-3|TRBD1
TGTGCCAGCAGTTGGACAGGGGAAACTGGAAACACCATATATTTT
CASSWTGETGNTIYF
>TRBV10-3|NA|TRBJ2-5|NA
TGTGCCACCCGTCCGGACCAAGAGACCCAGTACTTC
CATRPDQETQYF
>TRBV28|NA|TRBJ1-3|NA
TGTGCCAGCAGTCCCTGGGGGGGGACTGGAAACACCATATATTTT
CASSPWGGTGNTIYF
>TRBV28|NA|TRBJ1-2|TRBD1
TGTGCCAGCAGTCGGGACAGGGGGGGCTATGGCTACACCTTC
CASSRDRGGYGYTF
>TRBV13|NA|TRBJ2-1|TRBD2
TGTGCCAGCAGCTTAGAGTCTAGCGGGAGACAGGAGCAGTTCTTC
CASSLESSGRQEQFF
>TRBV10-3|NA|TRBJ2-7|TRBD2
TGTGCTACCAGGGGGACTAGCGACGAGCAGTACTTC
CATRGTSDEQYF
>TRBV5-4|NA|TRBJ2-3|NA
TGTGCCGCTCACGGGGACACCCAATGGGCAGATACGCAGTATTTT
CAAHGDTQWADTQYF
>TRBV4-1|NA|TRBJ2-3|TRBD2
TGCGCCAGCAGCCACCTCCCAGCGACTAGCGGAAGCACAGATACGCAGTATTTT
CASSHLPATSGSTDTQYF
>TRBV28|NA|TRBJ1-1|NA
TGTGCCAGCAGTTTAGCATGGCGGGGTTTCGCTTTCTTT
CASSLAWRGFAFF
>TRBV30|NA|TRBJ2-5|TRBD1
TGTGCCTGGAGTCTCGGGACAGGGGAGACCCAGTACTTC
CAWSLGTGETQYF
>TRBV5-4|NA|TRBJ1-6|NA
TGTGCCAGCAGCTTGGGACAGAAGAATTCACCCCTCCACTTT
CASSLGQKNSPLHF
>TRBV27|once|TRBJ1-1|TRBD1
TGTGCCAGCAGCGTCTACAGGGGCACTGAAGCTTTCTTT
CASSVYRGTEAFF
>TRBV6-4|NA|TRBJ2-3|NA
TGTGCCAGCAGTGAATCAACAGTGCCCACAGATACGCAGTATTTT
CASSESTVPTDTQYF
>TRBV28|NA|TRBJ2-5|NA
TGTGCCAGCAGTCATCTACACGGACTACCAAGGGAGACCCAGTACTTC
CASSHLHGLPRETQYF